This T cell receptor beta chain was recovered during a study of blood T cell repertoires in COVID-19. Overall study: Spain, Italy and the United States supplied samples that represented acute and convalescent COVID-19. T cells, B-cell-depleted T cells, or PBMCs provided the cDNA or gDNA that served as material.

Deletions cut 4 bases from V and 7 bases from J, with 11 bases between. The CDR3 is 13 amino acids. CDR1 is GTSNPN, CDR2 SVGIG, per germline (reference sequence). Assay used: immunoSEQ multiplex PCR; TCRdb lists only in-frame clones, some missing. This sample has some 210,000 clones, with around 92% found just once. The sequenced material came from peripheral blood. The clonotype originates from a man aged 25-45 years with acute or convalescent COVID-19. This chain connects TRBV30 to TRBJ1-6; possible D gene TRBD1, 5 bases. The CDR3: CAWTRGLNSPLHF. CDR3 DNA sequence: TGTGCCTGGACACGGGGGTTGAATTCACCCCTCCACTTT.